These 10 T cell receptor beta chains were sequenced from one sample in a study of vaccination effects on CD4 cells after COVID-19 (dated by TCRdb to 2022 to 2024). Their cognate antigens are unknown. The library was built by means of the immunoSEQ multiplex PCR assay. TCRdb stores this immuneACCESS table with in-frame sequences only. Part of the clones is absent; in the studies checked, under half of the shortfall reflects unresolved V genes, and no reason is known for the rest. This sample has about 22,000 clones in its table, and around 69% of those were observed once. Together, the top ten hold 16% of the sample. The ViraFEST assay stimulated PBMC with viral peptide pools and then used TCR sequencing to identify antigen-specific CD4+ T cell clonotypes by expansion. After less than 13 days of culture, CD4+ T cells were isolated with the EasySep CD4+ T cell isolation kit. PCR-confirmed SARS-CoV-2 infection had occurred in convalescent patients between March and December 2020, before the Alpha, Beta and Delta variants emerged in the United States.

The source was CD4+ T cells from PBMCs cultured with SARS-CoV-2 spike peptides, collected before COVID-19 vaccination. The cell subset or site tag for this specimen amounts to: SARS-CoV-2 spike overlapping peptide pool stimulation. Every receptor here comes from a human donor who had a prior SARS-CoV-2 infection.

The genes are TRBV7-9 and TRBJ2-7, with D perhaps matching TRBD1 (5 bases). Germline V CDR1 and CDR2: SEHNR, FQNEAQ (reference sequence). The CDR3 extends over 15 amino acids. V lost 2 bases and J 6 bases, leaving 17 bases between the germline ends. The chain's CDR3 is CASSLNSLRASEQYF. In DNA, the CDR3 is TGTGCCAGCAGCTTAAATAGCCTCAGGGCTTCCGAGCAGTACTTC.

This sequence joins TRBV7-8 and TRBJ1-1; D call uncertain. V dropped 1 base and J dropped 1 base, with 10 bases sitting between them. The CDR3 is 15 amino acids. The germline CDR1 and CDR2 sequences are SGHVS and FQNEAQ. CDR3 region: CASSLEPQTNTEAFF. DNA of the CDR3: TGTGCCAGCAGCTTAGAACCACAGACGAACACTGAAGCTTTCTTT.

This chain uses TRBV7-9 with TRBJ2-7; 9 nucleotides match TRBD1. The CDR3 has 15 residues. Germline V CDR1 and CDR2: SEHNR, FQNEAQ (reference sequence). V shed 5 bases and J 4 bases; nucleotides not matched to a gene: 9. CDR3 loop: CASSTPGQGTYEQYF. The CDR3 bases are TGTGCCAGCAGCACCCCGGGACAGGGAACATACGAGCAGTACTTC.

This rearrangement joins TRBV4-2 to TRBJ2-1; 9 bases fit TRBD2. Germline V gives CDR1 LGHNA, CDR2 YNFKEQ. With 1 base clipped from V and 10 bases from J, the junction kept 11 bases outside the gene matches. CDR3 size: 16 residues. The CDR3 coding sequence is TGTGCCAGCAGCCAAGCATCGCGGGAGGGCCTTAGGGAGCAGTTCTTC. Residues: CASSQASREGLREQFF.

This sequence joins TRBV9 and TRBJ2-7; perhaps TRBD1 as D (6 bases). The V end was cut by 4 bases, the J end by 3 bases, with 20 bases between. The CDR3 runs to 16 residues. Per germline, CDR1 SGDLS and CDR2 YYNGEE. The CDR3 region has the DNA TGTGCCAGCAGCCCCAACCGGGACAACAACCGCTACGAGCAGTACTTC. It translates to CASSPNRDNNRYEQYF.

The chain uses TRBV5-1 and TRBJ2-5; D tentatively fits TRBD1 or TRBD2 (5 bases each). The V end was cut by 6 bases, the J end by 2 bases, with 11 bases between. CDR3 length: 13 residues. The germline gives CDR1 SGHRS, CDR2 YFSETQ. This CDR3 is CASTPGAQETQYF. The CDR3 DNA is TGCGCCAGCACCCCCGGGGCTCAAGAGACCCAGTACTTC. Full variable domain (missing parts from reference TRBV5-1 and TRBJ2-5): KAGVTQTPRYLIKTRGQQVTLSCSPISGHRSVSWYQQTPGQGLQFLFEYFSETQRNKGNFPGRFSGRQFSNSRSEMNVSTLELGDSALYLCASTPGAQETQYFGPGTRLLVL.

This clone has just a few counts. V and J are TRBV3-1 (or the pseudogene TRBV3-2) and TRBJ1-2, with 7 bases lining up with TRBD1. Per the germline V gene, CDR1 is LGHDT and CDR2 is YNNKEL (reference sequence). V trimming: 2 bases; J trimming: 4 bases; junction bases outside the gene matches: 4. The CDR3 extends over 14 amino acids. The CDR3 DNA reads as TGTGCCAGCAGCCAACAAGACAGGGCCTATGGCTACACCTTC. Encoded protein: CASSQQDRAYGYTF.

This clone is deemed large. The chain joins TRBV29-1 to TRBJ1-4; D is uncertain. Germline V gene lookup returns CDR1 SQVTM and CDR2 ANQGSEA. The V gene lost 4 bases and the J gene lost 5 bases, with 11 bases spanning the gap. The CDR3 runs to 13 residues. The CDR3, as DNA: TGCAGCGTTGGTGAGAGACCGAATGAAAAACTGTTTTTT. This sequence encodes CSVGERPNEKLFF. Filled out from reference TRBV29-1 and TRBJ1-4, the complete variable domain reads SAVISQKPSRDICQRGTSLTIQCQVDSQVTMMFWYRQQPGQSLTLIATANQGSEATYESGFVIDKFPISRPNLTFSTLTVSNMSPEDSSIYLCSVGERPNEKLFFGSGTQLSVL.

The V call is TRBV5-1, the J call TRBJ2-5, with D perhaps TRBD1 (5 bases). The CDR3 is 16 residues long. Trimming took 0 bases from V and 0 from J, leaving 12 bases between them. Per germline, CDR1 SGHRS and CDR2 YFSETQ. The CDR3 DNA reads as TGCGCCAGCAGCTTGGCCGACAGCCCTTACCAAGAGACCCAGTACTTC. Protein: CASSLADSPYQETQYF.

The chain links TRBV27 to TRBJ1-2; D unclear. The CDR3 loop spans 13 amino acids. The germline CDR1 and CDR2 sequences are MNHEY and SMNVEV (reference sequence). Trimming took 2 bases from V and 8 from J, leaving 12 bases between them. The CDR3 nucleotides read TGTGCCAGCAGTTTAGTCTGGGGTAGCGGCTACACCTTC. Its translation: CASSLVWGSGYTF.